This TCR beta chain originates from a study of blood T cell repertoires in COVID-19. Overall study context: Spain, Italy and the United States supplied samples that represented acute and convalescent COVID-19. The analysed material was cDNA or gDNA that came from T cells, B-cell-depleted T cells, or PBMCs.

Germline V gives CDR1 SGDLS, CDR2 YYNGEE. This CDR3 region has 16 residues. Trimming cost V 5 bases and J 4 bases; bases outside gene matches: 11. During active infection, Seattle patients enrolled and were then monitored through disease. Original analysis: Estimates of nucleated cell counts were drawn from the amplification of reference gene primers. Profiling relied on immunoSEQ multiplex PCR, and the TCRdb table lists in-frame clones only, not all of them. The V and J calls and the clone size are those of that table, but D and trimming were determined from the DNA. Of under 200,000 clones in the sample, approximately 91% were seen once.

Sample: peripheral blood. The V call is TRBV9, the J call TRBJ1-3; TRBD1 agrees at 8 bases. This clonotype originated in a man aged 18 to 29 with COVID-19, enrolled during active disease. CDR3 sequence (DNA): TGTGCCAGCAGTGGGGGCAGGGGGCGGCCAGGAAACACCATATATTTT. This gives the protein CASSGGRGRPGNTIYF.